What follows are 12 T cell receptor beta chains derived from one specimen sequenced in a study of CD8 T cells in ankylosing spondylitis. MiXCR, applied by TCRdb to the 5' RACE reads, yields one record per CDR3 protein. This sample has 300,000 to 350,000 distinct CDR3 sequences, with about 14% found just once. Sequencing used blood, either unsorted or a sorted T cell fraction (not recorded which). These receptors were collected from a male donor with ankylosing spondylitis or in good health (not recorded which).

This clonotype occurred once. The rearrangement links TRBV20-1 to TRBJ2-7, with a weak D call TRBD2 (6 bases). From germline, CDR1 is DFQATT and CDR2 SNEGSKA (reference sequence). The CDR3 spans 13 residues. Here the CDR3 reads CRARWRDSYEQYF. CDR3 in DNA: TGCAGAGCTCGATGGCGGGATTCCTACGAGCAGTACTTC.

The V gene is TRBV30, the J gene TRBJ2-3, with D perhaps assigned TRBD1 or TRBD2 (5 bases each). The CDR3 loop spans 13 amino acids. V gave up 1 base and J gave up 9 bases, with 14 bases separating them. CDR1 is GTSNPN, CDR2 SVGIG, per germline (reference sequence). CDR3 nucleotide sequence: TGTGCCTGGAGTGGAGGGCAGGGCTGGACGCAGTATTTT. Encoded protein: CAWSGGQGWTQYF.

V gene TRBV12-3 or TRBV12-4 combines with J gene TRBJ2-7; perhaps TRBD1 as D (5 bases). This CDR3 is built from 15 residues. V gave up 5 bases and J gave up 4 bases, with 18 bases separating them. The CDR3 DNA reads TGTGCCAGCAGTGAGGTGGGGCTAAGCCCTTACGAGCAGTACTTC. This encodes CASSEVGLSPYEQYF.

A single count supports this clonotype. A much larger clone lies one base from this, so it may be a read error. The rearrangement joins TRBV7-2 to TRBJ2-1, with 8 bases fitting TRBD2. Trimming removed 1 base from V and 1 base from J; junction bases left unmatched: 3. Germline CDR1 is SGHTA and CDR2 is FQGNSA. CDR3 length equals 16 residues. This CDR3 is CASSLDSSGSYNEQFF. The CDR3 DNA follows: TGTGCCAGCAGCTTAGATTCTAGCGGGTCCTACAATGAGCAGTTCTTC.

This clonotype has just a few counts. This chain uses TRBV29-1 with TRBJ2-7, with TRBD1 matching 7 bases. The CDR3 has 12 residues. Germline V gene sequence: CDR1 SQVTM, CDR2 ANQGSEA. J was trimmed by 7 bases and V by 3 bases; bases with no gene match: 6. CDR3 DNA sequence: TGCAGCGTTGAGAAGGGGGCGAGGGAGCAGTACTTC. Translating it yields CSVEKGAREQYF.

This clonotype was seen ten or more times. V usage is TRBV12-3 or TRBV12-4 and J usage is TRBJ2-1; 8 bases match TRBD2. V dropped 3 bases and J dropped 6; count of bases not matched to a gene: 10. The CDR3 totals 16 residues. CDR3 sequence: CASSFSPGLEGNEQFF. The CDR3 region has the DNA TGTGCCAGCAGTTTCTCTCCGGGACTAGAGGGCAATGAGCAGTTCTTC.

This clonotype was detected only a few times. This chain uses TRBV6-5 with TRBJ2-4; possibly TRBD1 for D (6 bases). Germline V CDR1 and CDR2: MNHEY, SVGAGI. This CDR3 region has 14 residues. Trimming shortened V by 0 bases and J by 6 bases, and 9 bases separated the two germline ends. The CDR3 protein is CASSYSGRGNIQYF. The CDR3 region has the DNA TGTGCCAGCAGTTACTCGGGCAGGGGAAACATTCAGTACTTC.

V gene TRBV28 combines with J gene TRBJ1-1; D is possibly TRBD1 (6 bases). V lost 7 bases and J lost 10, with 22 bases in between. This CDR3 has 14 amino acids. CDR1 and CDR2 (germline): MDHEN, SYDVKM. CDR3 region: CASMSTGGAGAAFF. CDR3 bases: TGTGCCAGCATGTCAACCGGGGGGGCAGGGGCAGCTTTCTTT.

This clonotype was found many times. The chain joins TRBV5-1 to TRBJ1-1, with D possibly matching TRBD1 (6 bases). Per the germline V gene, CDR1 is SGHRS and CDR2 is YFSETQ. The CDR3 length is 16 residues. V was trimmed by 3 bases and J by 11 bases, leaving 26 bases between them. CDR3 DNA: TGCGCCAGCAGCTCTGCCTTTAAGACAGGATATCCTTCGGCTTTCTTT. It specifies CASSSAFKTGYPSAFF.

This clonotype has more than one count but fewer than ten. The rearrangement uses TRBV5-6 and TRBJ1-2; 7 bases line up with TRBD1. The germline gives CDR1 SGHDT, CDR2 YYEEEE. V lost 0 bases, J lost 2 bases, and 7 bases stayed unmatched. CDR3 length: 16 amino acids. The CDR3 region has the DNA TGTGCCAGCAGCTTGGAGAGGGGGCGAACCAACTATGGCTACACCTTC. This sequence encodes CASSLERGRTNYGYTF.

In this sample, this clonotype turned up a few times. V and J are TRBV27 and TRBJ1-6; 7 bases match TRBD1. This CDR3 is built from 17 residues. Germline loops: CDR1 MNHEY, CDR2 SMNVEV (reference sequence). The V segment lost 5 bases and the J segment 1 base; nucleotides outside the gene matches: 8. The CDR3 is CASSRRGRGSYNSPLHF. DNA for the CDR3: TGTGCCAGCAGTCGCCGGGGCAGGGGGTCCTATAATTCACCCCTCCACTTT.

At least ten counts were recorded for this clonotype. The chain links TRBV7-9 to TRBJ1-1; D gene unclear. Germline CDR1 and CDR2: SEHNR and FQNEAQ (reference sequence). The length of the CDR3 is 14 residues. V was cut by 5 bases and J by 1 base, with 11 bases left in between. The CDR3 reads CASSPGGSNTEAFF. DNA of the CDR3: TGTGCCAGCAGCCCCGGTGGGTCGAACACTGAAGCTTTCTTT. The whole variable domain, remainder taken from reference TRBV7-9 and TRBJ1-1, is DTGVSQNPRHKITKRGQNVTFRCDPISEHNRLYWYRQTLGQGPEFLTYFQNEAQLEKSRLLSDRFSAERPKGSFSTLEIQRTEQGDSAMYLCASSPGGSNTEAFFGQGTRLTVV.